One sample yielded the 16 T cell receptor beta chains listed below, sequenced in a study of beta chain features in type 1 diabetes. Every bit of the isolated RNA underwent reverse transcription, so sequencing read expressed TCRB transcripts. The table came from immunoSEQ multiplex PCR; TCRdb's copy has only in-frame clones and leaves some out. The sample records some 150,000 clones, over 8.5% being singletons. The specimen sequenced was central memory CD4+ T cells from blood. Source of these receptors: a man younger than 35 in good health.

This chain uses TRBV6-4 with TRBJ2-5; D is undetermined. The CDR3 extends over 12 amino acids. Trimming cost V 0 bases and J 5 bases, with 4 bases left between them. The germline gives CDR1 MRHNA, CDR2 SNTAGT. CDR3 loop: CASSDSIETQYF. The DNA for the CDR3 is TGTGCCAGCAGTGACTCGATTGAGACCCAGTACTTC.

This clone was detected a few times. The chain couples TRBV7-3 to TRBJ2-7; D perhaps matches TRBD2 (6 bases). The CDR3 extends over 16 amino acids. The V gene lost 0 bases and the J gene lost 0 bases, with 12 bases spanning the gap. CDR1 and CDR2 (germline): SGHTA, FQGTGA. The CDR3 here is CASSLTGTGLSYEQYF. In DNA, the CDR3 is TGTGCCAGCAGCTTAACCGGGACTGGACTCTCCTACGAGCAGTACTTC.

The table lists this clone with a few counts. J is TRBJ2-3 and V is TRBV5-1; D gene unclear. Trimming shortened V by 5 bases and J by 1 base, and 8 bases separated the two germline ends. Germline CDR1 is SGHRS and CDR2 is YFSETQ. The CDR3 totals 13 residues. As DNA, the CDR3 is TGCGCCAGCAGTGATGGAGGCACAGATACGCAGTATTTT. This translates into CASSDGGTDTQYF. Variable domain in full (rest from reference TRBV5-1 and TRBJ2-3): KAGVTQTPRYLIKTRGQQVTLSCSPISGHRSVSWYQQTPGQGLQFLFEYFSETQRNKGNFPGRFSGRQFSNSRSEMNVSTLELGDSALYLCASSDGGTDTQYFGPGTRLTVL.

This clone came up a few times. The chain recombines TRBV29-1 with TRBJ2-7, with D perhaps TRBD1 (6 bases). There are 12 residues in the CDR3. CDR1 is SQVTM and CDR2 is ANQGSEA in the germline V gene. V was shortened by 4 bases and J by 5 bases, with 12 bases between the two germline ends. This chain's CDR3 is CSVARTVDEQYF. The CDR3 DNA follows: TGCAGCGTTGCCCGGACAGTAGACGAGCAGTACTTC.

This clone was seen a few times. This chain links TRBV10-3 with TRBJ1-1; D not resolved. The CDR3 has 13 residues. Germline V gene lookup returns CDR1 ENHRY and CDR2 SYGVKD. Trimming cost V 0 bases and J 10 bases, with 12 bases left between them. CDR3 nucleotide sequence: TGTGCCATCAGTGAGTCCACTGCCTTTAGAGCTTTCTTT. The encoded protein is CAISESTAFRAFF.

There are a few counts of this clone. CDR3 amino acids: CASSLRYTGELFF. The CDR3 DNA sequence: TGTGCCAGCAGCTTACGGTACACCGGGGAGCTGTTTTTT. The V gene is TRBV5-6, the J gene TRBJ2-2; D gene unclear. The germline V gene encodes CDR1 SGHDT and CDR2 YYEEEE. The CDR3 has 13 residues. V dropped 2 bases and J dropped 3 bases, with 5 bases sitting between them.

This chain connects TRBV2 to TRBJ2-3; 14 bases are a match to TRBD2. With 4 bases clipped from V and 6 bases from J, the junction kept 6 bases outside the gene matches. Per germline, CDR1 SNHLY and CDR2 FYNNEI. This CDR3 has 16 amino acids. The CDR3 spells CASSVGLAGVRDTQYF. Here the CDR3 DNA reads TGTGCCAGCAGTGTGGGACTAGCGGGAGTTAGGGATACGCAGTATTTT.

V is TRBV7-9 and J is TRBJ2-5; the match to TRBD1 covers 8 bases. The CDR3 consists of 15 residues. Germline V lookup: CDR1 SEHNR, CDR2 FQNEAQ (reference sequence). Trimming cost V 5 bases and J 4 bases; bases outside gene matches: 9. CDR3 DNA sequence: TGTGCCAGCAGCATTACAGGGGGAATGGGAGAGACCCAGTACTTC. Its translation: CASSITGGMGETQYF.

This clone was counted between two and nine times. The rearrangement links TRBV7-2 to TRBJ1-2; TRBD1 aligns across 9 bases. In germline, CDR1 is SGHTA, CDR2 FQGNSA. V trimming: 3 bases; J trimming: 4 bases; junction bases outside the gene matches: 3. The CDR3 loop spans 14 amino acids. CDR3 sequence (DNA): TGTGCCAGCAGCTTGGGGACAGGGACCTATGGCTACACCTTC. It codes for CASSLGTGTYGYTF.

The chain has TRBV27 and TRBJ2-7, with TRBD2 matching 8 bases. Germline loops: CDR1 MNHEY, CDR2 SMNVEV (reference sequence). The CDR3 covers 16 residues. The J segment lost 7 bases and the V segment lost 6 bases, leaving 17 bases of the junction unmatched. Here the CDR3 reads CASRPLELGLAREQYF. CDR3 coding DNA: TGTGCCAGCAGGCCTTTGGAGTTAGGACTAGCAAGGGAGCAGTACTTC.

This sequence joins TRBV5-6 and TRBJ2-1; D is unresolved. The CDR3 covers 15 residues. Trimming shortened V by 3 bases and J by 6 bases, and 16 bases separated the two germline ends. In germline, CDR1 is SGHDT, CDR2 YYEEEE. The CDR3 loop reads CASSSASVFVNEQFF. The CDR3 coding sequence is TGTGCCAGCAGCTCGGCCAGCGTCTTCGTCAATGAGCAGTTCTTC.

This clone was seen ten or more times. V and J are TRBV30 and TRBJ1-1; D uncertain. Trimming took 4 bases from V and 1 from J, leaving 13 bases between them. Looked up from germline, CDR1 is GTSNPN and CDR2 is SVGIG (reference sequence). This CDR3 is 14 amino acids long. The CDR3 is CAWIHKTRNTEAFF. The CDR3 nucleotides are TGTGCCTGGATCCACAAAACGCGGAACACTGAAGCTTTCTTT.

This clone was observed at least ten times. The V gene is TRBV29-1, the J gene TRBJ1-5; D perhaps matches TRBD1 (6 bases). V shed 4 bases and J shed 1 base, with 14 bases lying between them. The CDR3 is 15 residues long. CDR1 is SQVTM, CDR2 ANQGSEA, per germline. DNA of the CDR3: TGCAGCGTTGTTGTACGGGGGCTGAGCAATCAGCCCCAGCATTTT. It is translated as CSVVVRGLSNQPQHF. Supplemented by reference TRBV29-1 and TRBJ1-5, the full variable domain reads SAVISQKPSRDICQRGTSLTIQCQVDSQVTMMFWYRQQPGQSLTLIATANQGSEATYESGFVIDKFPISRPNLTFSTLTVSNMSPEDSSIYLCSVVVRGLSNQPQHFGDGTRLSIL.

This clone was picked up many times. V usage is TRBV5-4 and J usage is TRBJ2-3; TRBD2 agrees at 7 bases. CDR1 SGHNT and CDR2 YYREEE come from the germline V gene (reference sequence). The CDR3 contains 15 residues. The V and J ends lost 0 bases and 5 bases, in that order; junction bases with no gene match: 6. The CDR3 loop is CASSLGTSRGDTQYF. The DNA for the CDR3 is TGTGCCAGCAGCTTGGGGACTAGTCGGGGAGATACGCAGTATTTT.

Here the CDR3 DNA reads TGTGCCACCAGCAGAGATCCGCCTAGCGGGAGTGGCGAGCAGTACTTC. Translating gives CATSRDPPSGSGEQYF. The chain joins TRBV15 to TRBJ2-7; 10 bases map to TRBD2. The CDR3 is 16 amino acids. Germline V gene lookup returns CDR1 LNHNV and CDR2 YYDKDF (reference sequence). V gave up 0 bases and J gave up 6 bases; unmatched junction bases: 8.

In its sample, this clone was seen many times. The gene calls are TRBV28 and TRBJ1-1; no firm D call. The CDR3 sequence is 14 residues long. CDR1 and CDR2 (germline): MDHEN, SYDVKM. The ends were cut back, 4 bases at V and 0 bases at J, with 9 bases in the middle. The CDR3 region has the DNA TGTGCCAGCAGTTCCCCCCGGGTGAACACTGAAGCTTTCTTT. It codes for CASSSPRVNTEAFF.